Listed here are 14 T cell receptor beta chains from one sample, sequenced in a study of blood T cell repertoires in COVID-19. Assay used: immunoSEQ multiplex PCR; TCRdb lists only in-frame clones, some missing. The sample has hundreds of thousands of clones; approximately 88% are singletons. Sequencing was done on a sample of PBMCs or T cells enriched from blood (not recorded which). The receptors here all came from a young woman who had recovered from COVID-19.

The genes are TRBV3-1 (or the pseudogene TRBV3-2) and TRBJ2-5, with 7 nucleotides matching TRBD2. Unmatched junction bases numbered 10, after V lost 1 base and J lost 5 bases. The CDR3 has 16 residues. Germline lookup yields CDR1 LGHDT and CDR2 YNNKEL (reference sequence). This chain's CDR3 is CASSQGKRDKWETQYF. CDR3 sequence (DNA): TGTGCCAGCAGCCAAGGCAAGCGGGATAAGTGGGAGACCCAGTACTTC.

V usage is TRBV6-2 or TRBV6-3 and J usage is TRBJ1-2; D remains ambiguous. The germline gives CDR1 MNHEY, CDR2 SVGEGT. The CDR3 is made up of 13 amino acids. Between the trimmed V and J ends, which lost 4 bases and 1 base, there was a span of 7 bases. CDR3 residues: CASSFELNYGYTF. CDR3 bases: TGTGCCAGCAGTTTCGAACTTAACTATGGCTACACCTTC.

V and J are TRBV30 and TRBJ1-2; D not certain. Germline CDR1 GTSNPN, CDR2 SVGIG (reference sequence). There are 13 residues in the CDR3. Trimming removed 3 bases at V and 2 bases at J, with 10 bases between. This CDR3 reads CAWRPGRNYGYTF. In nucleotides, the CDR3 is TGTGCCTGGAGGCCAGGCCGAAACTATGGCTACACCTTC.

This clone is a singleton in its sample. The J gene is TRBJ1-4, the V gene TRBV11-2; weak D call: TRBD1 (6 bases). Germline V gene data show CDR1 as SGHAT and CDR2 as FQNNGV. The CDR3 totals 17 residues. With 5 bases removed from V and 3 bases from J, the gap between germline ends came to 19 bases. The CDR3 DNA reads TGTGCCAGCAGCCCTAACGAGGGGGAGATTTCTAATGAAAAACTGTTTTTT. Protein sequence: CASSPNEGEISNEKLFF.

V and J are TRBV19 and TRBJ1-1; TRBD1 aligns across 10 bases. V lost 9 bases, J lost 4 bases, and 2 bases stayed unmatched. Germline V gene sequence: CDR1 LNHDA, CDR2 SQIVND (reference sequence). This CDR3 is 12 amino acids long. This CDR3 reads CASRTGGTEAFF. As DNA, the CDR3 is TGTGCCAGCCGGACAGGGGGCACTGAAGCTTTCTTT.

The rearrangement uses TRBV5-4 and TRBJ1-4, with D perhaps TRBD1 (5 bases). Per germline, CDR1 SGHNT and CDR2 YYREEE (reference sequence). Trimming stripped 0 bases from V and 7 bases from J, with 13 bases between. The length of the CDR3 is 15 residues. The CDR3 protein is CASSLEGVISEKLFF. The CDR3 DNA sequence: TGTGCCAGCAGCTTGGAAGGGGTTATAAGTGAAAAACTGTTTTTT.

The chain uses TRBV9 and TRBJ1-6; D is ambiguous. CDR3 length: 14 residues. CDR1 is SGDLS and CDR2 is YYNGEE in the germline V gene. V lost 2 bases and J 8 bases, leaving 11 bases between the germline ends. CDR3 loop: CASSVGIQDSPLHF. Written as DNA, the CDR3 is TGTGCCAGCAGCGTCGGGATCCAAGATTCACCCCTCCACTTT.

The chain's CDR3 is CASSHDRVRKRNEQFF. In DNA, the CDR3 is TGTGCCAGCAGTCACGACAGGGTTCGAAAAAGGAATGAGCAGTTCTTC. V and J are TRBV28 and TRBJ2-1, with TRBD1 matching 7 bases. The germline V gene has CDR1 MDHEN and CDR2 SYDVKM. This CDR3 region has 16 residues. Losses at the gene ends were 5 bases for V and 7 bases for J; bases not matched to a gene: 14. The whole variable domain, filled in from reference TRBV28 and TRBJ2-1, reads DVKVTQSSRYLVKRTGEKVFLECVQDMDHENMFWYRQDPGLGLRLIYFSYDVKMKEKGDIPEGYSVSREKKERFSLILESASTNQTSMYLCASSHDRVRKRNEQFFGPGTRLTVL.

V is TRBV7-2 and J is TRBJ2-7; 7 positions agree with TRBD1. This CDR3 region has 13 residues. Germline loops: CDR1 SGHTA, CDR2 FQGNSA. The CDR3 DNA reads TGTTCGTCCCGGGACAGACCATCTACCGAGCAGTACTTC. This encodes CSSRDRPSTEQYF.

V gene TRBV3-1 (or the pseudogene TRBV3-2) combines with J gene TRBJ1-2, with 8 bases lining up with TRBD1. The CDR3 loop spans 14 amino acids. The trim removed 4 bases at V and 4 bases at J, leaving 5 bases unmatched. Germline CDR1 and CDR2: LGHDT and YNNKEL (reference sequence). The CDR3, as DNA: TGTGCCAGCAGCCCGGACAGGGACACCTATGGCTACACCTTC. Protein sequence: CASSPDRDTYGYTF.

V and J are TRBV5-1 and TRBJ1-4; TRBD1 matches at 7 bases. V was pared by 4 bases and J by 4 bases, with 7 bases of the junction left unmatched. The V gene's germline CDR1 is SGHRS and CDR2 YFSETQ. The CDR3 sequence is 15 residues long. The CDR3 here is CASSPDGTVNEKLFF. As DNA, the CDR3 is TGCGCCAGCAGCCCGGATGGGACAGTTAATGAAAAACTGTTTTTT.

The chain is built from TRBV7-9 and TRBJ1-2; D is perhaps TRBD1 (6 bases). Germline-derived CDR1 and CDR2 are SEHNR and FQNEAQ (reference sequence). This CDR3 is built from 14 residues. The V and J ends lost 1 base and 7 bases respectively, with 13 bases between them. CDR3 residues: CASSLGAAGAGYTF. The CDR3 DNA reads as TGTGCCAGCAGCTTAGGGGCGGCGGGGGCTGGCTACACCTTC.

V gene TRBV24-1 combines with J gene TRBJ2-6, with 7 bases that match TRBD1. Losses at the gene ends were 6 bases for V and 0 bases for J; bases not matched to a gene: 13. Germline CDR1 is KGHDR and CDR2 is SFDVKD. This CDR3 has 19 residues. In DNA form, the CDR3 reads TGTGCCACCAGTCACCCCTCCGGGACAGTTGGCTCTGGGGCCAACGTCCTGACTTTC. This codes for CATSHPSGTVGSGANVLTF.

V is TRBV28 and J is TRBJ2-7; 12 positions agree with TRBD1. Germline CDR1 and CDR2: MDHEN and SYDVKM. With V trimmed by 5 bases and J by 4 bases, 6 bases remained unmatched. This CDR3 has 15 amino acids. The DNA of the CDR3 is TGTGCCAGCAGTCCCTCGGGACAGGGGGCTTACGAGCAGTACTTC. Translating it yields CASSPSGQGAYEQYF.